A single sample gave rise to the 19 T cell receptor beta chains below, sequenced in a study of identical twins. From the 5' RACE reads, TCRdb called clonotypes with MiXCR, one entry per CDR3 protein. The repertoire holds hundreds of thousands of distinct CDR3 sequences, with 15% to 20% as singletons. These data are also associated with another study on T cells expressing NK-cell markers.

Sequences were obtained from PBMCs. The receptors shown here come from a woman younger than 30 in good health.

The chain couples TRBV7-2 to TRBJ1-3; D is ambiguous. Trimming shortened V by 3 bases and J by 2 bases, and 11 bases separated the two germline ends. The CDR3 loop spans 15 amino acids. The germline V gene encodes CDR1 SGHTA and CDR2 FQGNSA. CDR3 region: CASSLDWSPGNTIYF. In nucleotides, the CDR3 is TGTGCCAGCAGCTTGGATTGGTCCCCTGGAAACACCATATATTTT.

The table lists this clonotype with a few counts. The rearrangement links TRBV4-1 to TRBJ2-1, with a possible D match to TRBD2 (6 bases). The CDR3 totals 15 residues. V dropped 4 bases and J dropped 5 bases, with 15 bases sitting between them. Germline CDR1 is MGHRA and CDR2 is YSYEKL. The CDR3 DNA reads TGCGCCAGCAGCCGCACCGATAGCGGTAACAATGAGCAGTTCTTC. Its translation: CASSRTDSGNNEQFF.

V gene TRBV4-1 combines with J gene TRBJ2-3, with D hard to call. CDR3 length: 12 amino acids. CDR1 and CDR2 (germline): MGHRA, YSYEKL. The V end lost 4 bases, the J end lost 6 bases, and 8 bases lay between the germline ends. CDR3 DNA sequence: TGCGCCAGCAGCCGAGTACGGGATACGCAGTATTTT. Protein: CASSRVRDTQYF.

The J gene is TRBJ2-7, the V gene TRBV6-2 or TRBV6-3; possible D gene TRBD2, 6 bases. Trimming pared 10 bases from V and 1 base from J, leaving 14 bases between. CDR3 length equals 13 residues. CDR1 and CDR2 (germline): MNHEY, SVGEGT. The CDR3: CAIGTSDSYEQYF. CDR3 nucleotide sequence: TGTGCCATCGGGACTTCCGATTCCTACGAGCAGTACTTC.

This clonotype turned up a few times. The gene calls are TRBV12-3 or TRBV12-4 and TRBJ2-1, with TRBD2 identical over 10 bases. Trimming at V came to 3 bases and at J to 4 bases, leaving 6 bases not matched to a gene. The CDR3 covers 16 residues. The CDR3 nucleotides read TGTGCCAGCAGTTTTCAAGCGGGAGGGCGGTACAATGAGCAGTTCTTC. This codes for CASSFQAGGRYNEQFF.

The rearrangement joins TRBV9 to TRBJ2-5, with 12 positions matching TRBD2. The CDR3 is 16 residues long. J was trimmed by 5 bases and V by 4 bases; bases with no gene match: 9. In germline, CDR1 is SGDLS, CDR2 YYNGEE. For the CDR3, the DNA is TGTGCCAGCAGCCCCCAGACTAGCGGGGGTAGTGAGACCCAGTACTTC. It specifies CASSPQTSGGSETQYF.

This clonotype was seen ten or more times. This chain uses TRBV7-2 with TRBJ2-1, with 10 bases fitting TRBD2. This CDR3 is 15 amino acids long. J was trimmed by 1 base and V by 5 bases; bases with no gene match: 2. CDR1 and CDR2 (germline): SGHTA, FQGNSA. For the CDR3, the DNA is TGTGCCAGCAGCCCTAGCGGGAGATCCTACAATGAGCAGTTCTTC. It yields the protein CASSPSGRSYNEQFF.

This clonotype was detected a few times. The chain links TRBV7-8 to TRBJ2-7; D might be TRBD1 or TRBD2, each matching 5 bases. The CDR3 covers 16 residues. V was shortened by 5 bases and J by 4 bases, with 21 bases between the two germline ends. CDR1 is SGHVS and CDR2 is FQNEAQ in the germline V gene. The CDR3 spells CASSHNPGTAIYEQYF. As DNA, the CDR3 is TGTGCCAGCAGCCATAATCCGGGGACGGCCATATACGAGCAGTACTTC.

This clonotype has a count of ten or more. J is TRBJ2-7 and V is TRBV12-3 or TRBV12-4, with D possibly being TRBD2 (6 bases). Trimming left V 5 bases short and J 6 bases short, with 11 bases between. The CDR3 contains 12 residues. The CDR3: CASSPGVGEQYF. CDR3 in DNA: TGTGCCAGCAGTCCGGGGGTAGGCGAGCAGTACTTC.

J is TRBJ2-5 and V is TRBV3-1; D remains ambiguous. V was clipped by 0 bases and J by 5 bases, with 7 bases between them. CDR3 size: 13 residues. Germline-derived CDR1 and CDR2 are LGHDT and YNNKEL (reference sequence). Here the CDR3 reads CASSQDSTETQYF. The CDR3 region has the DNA TGTGCCAGCAGCCAAGATTCAACGGAGACCCAGTACTTC.

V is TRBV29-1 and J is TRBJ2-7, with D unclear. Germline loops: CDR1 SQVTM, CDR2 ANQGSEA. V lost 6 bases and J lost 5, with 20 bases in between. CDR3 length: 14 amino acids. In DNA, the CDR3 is TGCAGCGTCGTAGACCTCGCACTACGCCACGAGCAGTACTTC. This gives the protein CSVVDLALRHEQYF.

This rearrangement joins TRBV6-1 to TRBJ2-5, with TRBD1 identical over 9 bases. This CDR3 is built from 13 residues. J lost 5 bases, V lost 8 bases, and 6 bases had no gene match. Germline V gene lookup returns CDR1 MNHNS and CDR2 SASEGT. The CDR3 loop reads CASGRDREETQYF. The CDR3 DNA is TGTGCCAGCGGGAGGGACAGGGAGGAGACCCAGTACTTC.

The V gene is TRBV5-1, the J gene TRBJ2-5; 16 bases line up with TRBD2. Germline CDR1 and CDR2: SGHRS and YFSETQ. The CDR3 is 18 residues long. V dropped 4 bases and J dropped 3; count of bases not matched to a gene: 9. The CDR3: CASSPTGTSGGAEETQYF. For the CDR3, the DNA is TGCGCCAGCAGCCCTACGGGGACTAGCGGGGGGGCGGAAGAGACCCAGTACTTC.

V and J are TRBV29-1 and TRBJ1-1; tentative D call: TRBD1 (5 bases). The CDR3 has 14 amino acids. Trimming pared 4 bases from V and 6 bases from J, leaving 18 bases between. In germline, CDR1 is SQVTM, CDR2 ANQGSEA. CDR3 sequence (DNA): TGCAGCGTTGTTGGGGCAGCGGGAGGGCCTGAAGCTTTCTTT. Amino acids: CSVVGAAGGPEAFF.

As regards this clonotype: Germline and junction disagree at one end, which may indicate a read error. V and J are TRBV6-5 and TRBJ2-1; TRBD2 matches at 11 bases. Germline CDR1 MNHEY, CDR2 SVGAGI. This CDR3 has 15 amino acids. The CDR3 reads CASSYSSGGPNEQFF. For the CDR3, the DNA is TGTGCCAGCAGCTACTCTAGCGGGGGGCCCAATGAGCAGTTCTTC.

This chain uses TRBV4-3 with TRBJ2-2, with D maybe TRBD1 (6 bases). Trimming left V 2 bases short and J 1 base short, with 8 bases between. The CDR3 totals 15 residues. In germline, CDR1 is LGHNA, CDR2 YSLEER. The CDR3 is CASSQIQGNTGELFF. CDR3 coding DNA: TGCGCCAGCAGCCAAATACAGGGGAACACCGGGGAGCTGTTTTTT.

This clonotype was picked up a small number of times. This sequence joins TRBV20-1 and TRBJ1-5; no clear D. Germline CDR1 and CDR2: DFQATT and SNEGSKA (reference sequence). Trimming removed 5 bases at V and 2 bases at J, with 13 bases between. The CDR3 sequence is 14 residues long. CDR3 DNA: TGCAGTGCTGGTGGAGGAGGAGGCAATCAGCCCCAGCATTTT. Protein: CSAGGGGGNQPQHF.

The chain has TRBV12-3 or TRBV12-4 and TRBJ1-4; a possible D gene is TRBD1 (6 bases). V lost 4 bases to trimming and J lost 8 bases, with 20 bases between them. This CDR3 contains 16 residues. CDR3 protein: CASSSGHGGDEEKLFF. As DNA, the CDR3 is TGTGCCAGCAGTTCGGGACACGGCGGGGATGAGGAAAAACTGTTTTTT.

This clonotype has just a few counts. The CDR3 DNA follows: TGTGCCAGCAGTTTAGGTCAGTTGAATAATTCACCCCTCCACTTT. This encodes CASSLGQLNNSPLHF. The chain is built from TRBV12-3 or TRBV12-4 and TRBJ1-6; D is ambiguous. This CDR3 has 15 residues. The V end lost 1 base, the J end lost 5 bases, and 9 bases lay between the germline ends.